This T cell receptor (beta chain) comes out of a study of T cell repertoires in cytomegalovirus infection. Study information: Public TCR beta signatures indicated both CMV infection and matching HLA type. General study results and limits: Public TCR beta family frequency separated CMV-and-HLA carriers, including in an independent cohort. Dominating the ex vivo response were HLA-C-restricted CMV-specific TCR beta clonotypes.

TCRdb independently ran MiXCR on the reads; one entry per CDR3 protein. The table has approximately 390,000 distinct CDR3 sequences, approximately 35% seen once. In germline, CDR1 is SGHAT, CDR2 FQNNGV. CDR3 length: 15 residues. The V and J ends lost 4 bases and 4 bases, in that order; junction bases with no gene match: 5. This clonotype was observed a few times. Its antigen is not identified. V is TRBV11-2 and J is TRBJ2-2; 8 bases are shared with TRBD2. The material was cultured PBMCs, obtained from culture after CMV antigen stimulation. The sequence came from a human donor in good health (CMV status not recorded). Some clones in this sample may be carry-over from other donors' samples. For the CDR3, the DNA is TGTGCCAGCAGCTCTGGACTAGCCGCCACCGGGGAGCTGTTTTTT. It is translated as CASSSGLAATGELFF.